The clone carrying this T cell receptor (beta chain) appeared once. This sample is drawn from a study of shared clonotypes between healthy human individuals. Participating donors were healthy, HIV-negative adults free of recent acute infections or vaccinations. There are 14 residues in the CDR3. Unsorted PBMC DNA was sequenced on ten immunoSEQ deep assay plates. Libraries were prepared by immunoSEQ multiplex PCR; TCRdb keeps only in-frame clonotypes and omits some of them. The sample records 450,000 to 600,000 clones, 79% being singletons. The receptor comes from a woman aged 35 to 49 in good health. Some clones in this sample may be carry-over from other donors' samples. Specimen: PBMCs. The chain employs TRBV21-1 and TRBJ2-7; the table gives TRBD1 as D, unverified against the DNA. TRBV21-1 counts as a pseudogene. The CDR3 here is CASSNKVTPYEQYF. The CDR3 DNA is TGTGCCAGCAGCAACAAAGTGACACCCTACGAGCAGTACTTC.